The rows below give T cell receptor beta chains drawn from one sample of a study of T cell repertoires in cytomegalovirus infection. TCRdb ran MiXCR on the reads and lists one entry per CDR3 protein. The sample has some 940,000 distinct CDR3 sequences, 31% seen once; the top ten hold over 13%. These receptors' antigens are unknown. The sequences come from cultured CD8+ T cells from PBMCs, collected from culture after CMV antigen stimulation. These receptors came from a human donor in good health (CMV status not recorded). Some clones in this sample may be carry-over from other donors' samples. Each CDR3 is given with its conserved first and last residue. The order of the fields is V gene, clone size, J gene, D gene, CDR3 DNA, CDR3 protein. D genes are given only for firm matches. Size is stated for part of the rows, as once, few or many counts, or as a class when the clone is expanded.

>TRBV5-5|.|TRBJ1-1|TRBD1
TGTGCCAGCAGGGGGGGACAGTCCCCTGAAGCTTTCTTT
CASRGGQSPEAFF
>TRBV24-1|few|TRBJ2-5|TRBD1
TGTGCCACCAGTGACTCGGACAGGCAAGAGACCCAGTACTTC
CATSDSDRQETQYF
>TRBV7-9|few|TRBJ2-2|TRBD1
TGTGCCAGCAGCTCGGGACAGGGCTCCGGGGAGCTGTTTTTT
CASSSGQGSGELFF
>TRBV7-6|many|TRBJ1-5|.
TGTGCCAGCAGCTTGTCGGGAAATAGCAATCAGCCCCAGCATTTT
CASSLSGNSNQPQHF
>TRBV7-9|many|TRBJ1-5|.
TGTGCCAGCAGCTCCACGGACGGTCAGCCCCAGCATTTT
CASSSTDGQPQHF
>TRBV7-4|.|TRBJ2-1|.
TGTGCCAGCCGCGCCGAGGGGCTAAATGAGCAGTTCTTC
CASRAEGLNEQFF
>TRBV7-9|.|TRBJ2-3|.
TGTGCCAGCAGCTTTCTTCGGAAGCCCACAGATACGCAGTATTTT
CASSFLRKPTDTQYF
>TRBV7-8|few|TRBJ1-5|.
TGTGCCAGCAGCCCCCGCAATCAGCCCCAGCATTTT
CASSPRNQPQHF
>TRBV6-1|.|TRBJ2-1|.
TGTGCCAGCAGTGAGGAGGGGGTGTCCTACAATGAGCAGTTCTTC
CASSEEGVSYNEQFF
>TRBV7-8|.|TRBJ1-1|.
TGTGCCAGCAGCTTTAGGGACTTGGGCAACATCGAAGCTTTCTTT
CASSFRDLGNIEAFF
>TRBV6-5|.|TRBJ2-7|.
TGTGCCAGCAGTTACACGAACTCCTACGAGCAGTACTTC
CASSYTNSYEQYF
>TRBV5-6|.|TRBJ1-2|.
TGTGCCAGCAGCTTGGATCCCAGGGGTGACTATGGCTACACCTTC
CASSLDPRGDYGYTF
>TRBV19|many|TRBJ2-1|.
TGTGCCAGTAGTGGGGTAGCGAAATTCTCCTACAATGAGCAGTTCTTC
CASSGVAKFSYNEQFF
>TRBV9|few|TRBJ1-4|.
TGTGCCAGCAGCCCGACATTGGCCAATGAAAAACTGTTTTTT
CASSPTLANEKLFF
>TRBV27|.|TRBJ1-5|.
TGTGCCAGCAGTCCAGGTGGGGTCCGTCAGCCCCAGCATTTT
CASSPGGVRQPQHF
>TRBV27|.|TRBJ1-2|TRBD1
TGTGCCAGCGGGAGACACGGACAGGCTAACTATGGCTACACCTTC
CASGRHGQANYGYTF
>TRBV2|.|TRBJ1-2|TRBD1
TGTGCCAGCAGTGAATATTCGACAGGGAATGGCTACACCTTC
CASSEYSTGNGYTF
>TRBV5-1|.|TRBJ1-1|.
TGCGCCAGCAGCTTGGAAGGACAGCACACTGAATCTTTCTTT
CASSLEGQHTESFF
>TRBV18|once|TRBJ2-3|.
TGTGCCAGCTCACCGGGACACTCCGATGCAGATACGCAGTATTTT
CASSPGHSDADTQYF
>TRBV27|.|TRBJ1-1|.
TGTGCCAGCAGTTATGGGGGGTCGTGGACTGAAGCTTTCTTT
CASSYGGSWTEAFF
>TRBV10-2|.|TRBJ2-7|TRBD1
TGCGCCAGCCTACCCTCTCAGGACAGGGGGCTAGGATACGAGCAGTACTTC
CASLPSQDRGLGYEQYF
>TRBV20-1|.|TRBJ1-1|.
TGCAGTGCTCAGAACAGGGATTTGGGGCTGGAGAACACTGAAGCTTTCTTT
CSAQNRDLGLENTEAFF
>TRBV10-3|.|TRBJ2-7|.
TGTGCCATCAGTGAATCGTGGGTCAGTGAGAGCTCCTACGAGCAGTACTTC
CAISESWVSESSYEQYF
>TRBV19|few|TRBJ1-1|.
TGTGCCAGTAGTATAGGGGCCGTGAACACTGAAGCTTTCTTT
CASSIGAVNTEAFF
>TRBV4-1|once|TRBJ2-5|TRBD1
TGCGCCAGCAGCCAGGAACAGGGGGCGCGTGAGACCCAGTACTTC
CASSQEQGARETQYF
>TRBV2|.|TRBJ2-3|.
TGTGCCAGCACGGGTGGCTTATGGACAGATACGCAGTATTTT
CASTGGLWTDTQYF
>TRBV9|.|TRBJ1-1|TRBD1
TGTGCCAGCAGCGTAGAGGCAGGGGGAACTGAAGCTTTCTTT
CASSVEAGGTEAFF
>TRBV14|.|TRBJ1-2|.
TGTGCCAGCAGCCAAGGACCCCGGGAGAGGGTCTATGGCTACACCTTC
CASSQGPRERVYGYTF
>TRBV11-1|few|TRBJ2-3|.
TGTGCCAGCAGCTTAGTCACACAGGAAACAGATACGCAGTATTTT
CASSLVTQETDTQYF